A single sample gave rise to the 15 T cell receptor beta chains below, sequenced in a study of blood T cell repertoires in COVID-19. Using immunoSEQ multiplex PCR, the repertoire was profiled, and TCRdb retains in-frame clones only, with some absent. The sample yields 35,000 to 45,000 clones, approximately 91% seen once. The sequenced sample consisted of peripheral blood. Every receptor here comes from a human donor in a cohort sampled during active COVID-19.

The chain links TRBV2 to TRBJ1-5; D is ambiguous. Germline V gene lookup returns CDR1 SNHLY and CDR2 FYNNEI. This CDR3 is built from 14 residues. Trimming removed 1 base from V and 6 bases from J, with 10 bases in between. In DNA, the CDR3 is TGTGCCAGCAGTGAAGGTGGAGTTTCTCAGCCCCAGCATTTT. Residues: CASSEGGVSQPQHF.

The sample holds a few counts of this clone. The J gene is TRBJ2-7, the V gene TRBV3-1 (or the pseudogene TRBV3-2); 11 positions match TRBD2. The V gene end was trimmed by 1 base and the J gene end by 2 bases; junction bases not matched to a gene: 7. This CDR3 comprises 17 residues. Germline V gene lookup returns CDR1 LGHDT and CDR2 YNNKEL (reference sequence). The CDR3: CASSQVGLAGGAYEQYF. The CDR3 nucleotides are TGTGCCAGCAGCCAAGTCGGGCTAGCGGGGGGAGCCTACGAGCAGTACTTC.

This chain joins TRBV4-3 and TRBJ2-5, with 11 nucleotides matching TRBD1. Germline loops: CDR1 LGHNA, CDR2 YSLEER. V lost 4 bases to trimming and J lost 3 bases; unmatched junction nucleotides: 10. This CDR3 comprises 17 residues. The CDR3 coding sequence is TGCGCCAGCAGCCCCCACACCAAGGGACAGGGGGAAGAGACCCAGTACTTC. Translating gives CASSPHTKGQGEETQYF.

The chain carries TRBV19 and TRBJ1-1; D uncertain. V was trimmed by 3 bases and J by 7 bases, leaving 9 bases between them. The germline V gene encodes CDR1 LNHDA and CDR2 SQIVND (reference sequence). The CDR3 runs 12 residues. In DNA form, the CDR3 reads TGTGCCAGTAGTATCGGGAGCCTTGAAGCTTTCTTT. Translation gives CASSIGSLEAFF. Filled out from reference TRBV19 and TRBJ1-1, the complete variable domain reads DGGITQSPKYLFRKEGQNVTLSCEQNLNHDAMYWYRQDPGQGLRLIYYSQIVNDFQKGDIAEGYSVSREKKESFPLTVTSAQKNPTAFYLCASSIGSLEAFFGQGTRLTVV.

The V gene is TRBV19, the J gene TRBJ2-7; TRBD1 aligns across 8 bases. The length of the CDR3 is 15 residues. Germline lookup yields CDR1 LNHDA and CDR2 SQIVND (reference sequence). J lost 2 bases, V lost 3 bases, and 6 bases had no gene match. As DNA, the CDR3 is TGTGCCAGTAGTATTAGTTCCAGGGGGCCCTACGAGCAGTACTTC. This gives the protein CASSISSRGPYEQYF.

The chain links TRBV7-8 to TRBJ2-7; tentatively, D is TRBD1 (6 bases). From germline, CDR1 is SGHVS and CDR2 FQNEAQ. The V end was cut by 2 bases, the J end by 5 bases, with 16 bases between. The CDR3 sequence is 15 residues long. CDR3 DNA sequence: TGTGCCAGCAGCTTAAAGGCCAGGGGAATCGACGAGCAGTACTTC. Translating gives CASSLKARGIDEQYF.

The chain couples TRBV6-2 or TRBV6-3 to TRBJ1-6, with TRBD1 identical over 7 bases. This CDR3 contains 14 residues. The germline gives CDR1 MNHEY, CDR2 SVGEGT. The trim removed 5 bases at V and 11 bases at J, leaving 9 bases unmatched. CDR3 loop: CASSLGTVAPPLHF. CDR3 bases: TGTGCCAGCAGTCTAGGGACAGTCGCCCCACCCCTCCACTTT.

CDR3: CASSHHTDNNYGYTF. The CDR3, as DNA: TGTGCCAGCAGCCACCATACTGACAATAACTATGGCTACACCTTC. This chain connects TRBV27 to TRBJ1-2; D ambiguous. V lost 6 bases and J lost 1, with 15 bases in between. Germline V CDR1 and CDR2: MNHEY, SMNVEV (reference sequence). This CDR3 is 15 amino acids long.

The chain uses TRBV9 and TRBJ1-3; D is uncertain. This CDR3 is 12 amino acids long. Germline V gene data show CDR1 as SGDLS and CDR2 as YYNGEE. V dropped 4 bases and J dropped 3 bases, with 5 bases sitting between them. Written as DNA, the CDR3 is TGTGCCAGCAGCCCCCGTGGAAACACCATATATTTT. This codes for CASSPRGNTIYF.

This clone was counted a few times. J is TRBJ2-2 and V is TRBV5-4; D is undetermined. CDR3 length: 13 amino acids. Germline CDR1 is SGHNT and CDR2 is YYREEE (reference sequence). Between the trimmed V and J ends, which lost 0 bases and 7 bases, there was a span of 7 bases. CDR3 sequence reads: CASSLGGDGELFF. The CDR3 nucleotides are TGTGCCAGCAGCTTGGGAGGAGACGGGGAGCTGTTTTTT.

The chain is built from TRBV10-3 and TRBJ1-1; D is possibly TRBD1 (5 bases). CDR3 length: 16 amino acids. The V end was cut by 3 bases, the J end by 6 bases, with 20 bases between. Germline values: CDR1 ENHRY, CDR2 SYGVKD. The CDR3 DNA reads TGTGCCATCAGTGACCGCTTCGGGGGGGAGCGGGCTGAAGCTTTCTTT. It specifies CAISDRFGGERAEAFF.

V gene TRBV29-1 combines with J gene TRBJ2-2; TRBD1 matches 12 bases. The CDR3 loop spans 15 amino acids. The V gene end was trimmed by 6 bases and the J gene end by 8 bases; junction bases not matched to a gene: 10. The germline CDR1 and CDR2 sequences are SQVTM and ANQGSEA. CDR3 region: CSVRTGTGGIGELFF. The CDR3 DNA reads TGCAGCGTCCGGACCGGGACAGGGGGCATTGGGGAGCTGTTTTTT.

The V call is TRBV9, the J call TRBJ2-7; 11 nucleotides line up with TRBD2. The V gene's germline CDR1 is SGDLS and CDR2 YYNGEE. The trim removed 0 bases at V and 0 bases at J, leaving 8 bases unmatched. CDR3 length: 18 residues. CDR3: CASSVDSGGADRSYEQYF. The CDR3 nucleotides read TGTGCCAGCAGCGTAGATAGCGGGGGGGCCGACCGCTCCTACGAGCAGTACTTC. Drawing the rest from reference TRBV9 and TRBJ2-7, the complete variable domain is DSGVTQTPKHLITATGQRVTLRCSPRSGDLSVYWYQQSLDQGLQFLIQYYNGEERAKGNILERFSAQQFPDLHSELNLSSLELGDSALYFCASSVDSGGADRSYEQYFGPGTRLTVT.

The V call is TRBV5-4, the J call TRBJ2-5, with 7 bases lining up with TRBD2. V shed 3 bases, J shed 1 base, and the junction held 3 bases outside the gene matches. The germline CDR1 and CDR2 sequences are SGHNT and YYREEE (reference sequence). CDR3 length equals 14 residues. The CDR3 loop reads CASSYGGGQETQYF. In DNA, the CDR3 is TGTGCCAGCAGCTATGGGGGGGGCCAAGAGACCCAGTACTTC.

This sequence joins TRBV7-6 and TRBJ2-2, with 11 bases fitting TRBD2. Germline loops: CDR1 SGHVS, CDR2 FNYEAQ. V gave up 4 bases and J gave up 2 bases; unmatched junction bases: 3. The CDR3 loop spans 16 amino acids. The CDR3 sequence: CASSWLAGGNTGELFF. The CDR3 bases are TGTGCCAGCAGCTGGCTAGCGGGGGGAAACACCGGGGAGCTGTTTTTT.